Listed below are T cell receptor beta chains from one sample, sequenced in a study of blood T cell repertoires in COVID-19. Sequencing was performed with immunoSEQ multiplex PCR; in TCRdb, only in-frame clones are kept and a portion is missing. This table has some 500,000 clones, roughly 90% appearing once. The sequenced sample was PBMCs or T cells enriched from blood (not recorded which). These receptors were obtained from a woman between 35 and 50 years old who had recovered from COVID-19. Each CDR3 is given with its conserved first and last residue. The D gene is left open where the match is weak. Size is stated for part of the rows, as once, few or many counts, or as a class when the clone is expanded.

J gene | D gene | clone size | V gene | CDR3 DNA | CDR3 protein
TRBJ2-7 | - | - | TRBV5-4 | TGTGCCAGCAGCCCCCGGGGAGGCAACTCCTACGAGCAGTACTTC | CASSPRGGNSYEQYF
TRBJ1-6 | - | - | TRBV9 | TGTGCCAGCAGCGTAGAGGGGATAAGCTCCTATAATTCACCCCTCCACTTT | CASSVEGISSYNSPLHF
TRBJ2-2 | - | - | TRBV19 | TGTGCCAGTAGTTGGGGGGAAACAGGCCTGTTTTTT | CASSWGETGLFF
TRBJ2-1 | - | - | TRBV11-2 | TGTGCCAGCAGCGCGAACTTAAATGAGCAGTTCTTC | CASSANLNEQFF
TRBJ2-1 | TRBD2 | - | TRBV19 | TGTGCCAGTACTATCGGGACTAGCGGATTCAATGAGCAGTTCTTC | CASTIGTSGFNEQFF
TRBJ1-2 | - | - | TRBV6-5 | TGTGCCAGCAGTCTATCGGCAGGGTTAGGCTACACCTTC | CASSLSAGLGYTF
TRBJ1-6 | TRBD1 | few | TRBV10-3 | TGTGCCATCAGCGACAGGGTCGATAATTCACCCCTCCACTTT | CAISDRVDNSPLHF
TRBJ1-1 | - | - | TRBV19 | TGTGCCAGTAGTAATCGCAGGGCGAACACTGAAGCTTTCTTT | CASSNRRANTEAFF
TRBJ2-7 | - | - | TRBV5-8 | TGTGCCAGCAGCAGGAGGCTCTCCTACGAGCAGTACTTC | CASSRRLSYEQYF
TRBJ2-1 | - | - | TRBV10-2 | TGCGCCAGCCTTGAGAGGACATCACCACGCTACAATGAGCAGTTCTTC | CASLERTSPRYNEQFF
TRBJ1-1 | - | - | TRBV7-2 | TGTGCCAGCAGCATCTCAGGAATGAACACTGAAGCTTTCTTT | CASSISGMNTEAFF
TRBJ1-2 | - | - | TRBV2 | TGTGCCAGCAGTCCTAACACAGGGTTTGACTATGGCTACACCTTC | CASSPNTGFDYGYTF
TRBJ2-3 | TRBD2 | few | TRBV25-1 | TGTGCCAGCAGTGAAGCGGGAGGGCTTCGGGGCACAGATACGCAGTATTTT | CASSEAGGLRGTDTQYF
TRBJ2-1 | TRBD1 | once | TRBV7-2 | TGTGCCAGCAGCGAGACCGGGACAGTGCAGTTCTTC | CASSETGTVQFF
TRBJ2-5 | - | - | TRBV3-1/TRBV3-2 | TGTGCCAGCAGCCAACTAGTGGCGTCCCAAGAGACCCAGTACTTC | CASSQLVASQETQYF
TRBJ2-3 | TRBD1 | - | TRBV5-8 | TGTGCCAGCAGCTTGGCCGGGACAGGGGGCACAGATACGCAGTATTTT | CASSLAGTGGTDTQYF
TRBJ2-1 | - | - | TRBV6-5 | TGTGCCAGCAGGAGGACCGGGGGACACAATGAGCAGTTCTTC | CASRRTGGHNEQFF
TRBJ1-6 | TRBD1 | - | TRBV7-2 | TGTGCCAGCAGCTTAGGCGCCGGGACAGGGGGCCGGTCACCCCTCCACTTT | CASSLGAGTGGRSPLHF
TRBJ1-2 | - | once | TRBV6-5 | TGTGCCAGCATCCTACGGCACCCAGGCGGCTACACCTTC | CASILRHPGGYTF
TRBJ1-2 | TRBD1 | - | TRBV30 | TGTGCCTGGAGTAGGACAGGGGGCGCCTATGGCTACACCTTC | CAWSRTGGAYGYTF
TRBJ2-7 | - | - | TRBV5-1 | TGCGCCAGCAGCTTTACAGGTTCTGCCTACGAGCAGTACTTC | CASSFTGSAYEQYF
TRBJ2-1 | - | - | TRBV19 | TGTGCCAGTAGTTCCGAAATCCTAACCTACAATGAGCAGTTCTTC | CASSSEILTYNEQFF
TRBJ2-2 | - | - | TRBV5-1 | TGCGCCAGCAGCTCGACAGTTGCCGGGGAGCTGTTTTTT | CASSSTVAGELFF
TRBJ2-1 | - | - | TRBV11-2 | TGTGCCAGCAGCCCGGGTGGACTAACCTACAATGAGCAGTTCTTC | CASSPGGLTYNEQFF
TRBJ1-2 | - | few | TRBV30 | TGTGCCTGGAGTGCCCCAGGGATCTATGGCTACACCTTC | CAWSAPGIYGYTF
TRBJ2-7 | - | - | TRBV12-3/TRBV12-4 | TGTGCCAGCAGTTATCCAGGGATCTACGAGCAGTACTTC | CASSYPGIYEQYF
TRBJ1-6 | - | - | TRBV7-2 | TGTGCCAGCAGCTTACGACAGATGTCACCCCTCCACTTT | CASSLRQMSPLHF
TRBJ2-5 | - | few | TRBV5-4 | TGTGCCAGCAGCTTGTCAGGGATGGGCCAAGAGACCCAGTACTTC | CASSLSGMGQETQYF
TRBJ2-1 | TRBD2 | - | TRBV20-1 | TGCAGTGCTAGTAGCGGGACGGCCTACAATGAGCAGTTCTTC | CSASSGTAYNEQFF
TRBJ2-5 | - | - | TRBV6-5 | TGTGCCAGCAGCCCCCAGGGGGGTCAAGAGACCCAGTACTTC | CASSPQGGQETQYF
TRBJ1-1 | TRBD1 | - | TRBV11-2 | TGTGCCAGCAGCTTCAGACAGGGGGGAAACACTGAAGCTTTCTTT | CASSFRQGGNTEAFF
TRBJ2-7 | - | once | TRBV5-1 | TGCGCCACCAGGGGAGGCGGGGACTCCTACGAGCAGTACTTC | CATRGGGDSYEQYF
TRBJ1-4 | - | - | TRBV24-1 | TGTGCCACCAGTGATAGTTTGGGGCCAGGGGAAAAACTGTTTTTT | CATSDSLGPGEKLFF
TRBJ1-1 | TRBD1 | - | TRBV7-2 | TGTGCCAGCAGCAAACAGGGGGCTCACACTGAAGCTTTCTTT | CASSKQGAHTEAFF
TRBJ1-1 | - | - | TRBV4-3 | TGCGCCAGCAGCCAGAAGGGGCGAGGCGCGAACACTGAAGCTTTCTTT | CASSQKGRGANTEAFF
TRBJ2-7 | TRBD2 | - | TRBV27 | TGTGCCAGCAGTTCACTAGCGGGACCCTCCTACGAGCAGTACTTC | CASSSLAGPSYEQYF
TRBJ1-2 | - | - | TRBV5-4 | TGTGCCAGCAGCTCCGAGGACCAGACCAGGGGCTTCTATGGCTACACCTTC | CASSSEDQTRGFYGYTF
TRBJ1-5 | TRBD1 | once | TRBV12-3/TRBV12-4 | TGTGCCAGCAGTTTTGGGACAGCCCAGCATTTT | CASSFGTAQHF
TRBJ1-3 | - | - | TRBV9 | TGTGCCAGCAGCGTAGGAGGAGCGGGAGGGCCTATGTTAGGAAACACCATATATTTT | CASSVGGAGGPMLGNTIYF
TRBJ2-5 | - | - | TRBV24-1 | TGTGCCACCAGTGGGCAGGGCAAAGAGACCCAGTACTTC | CATSGQGKETQYF
TRBJ2-2 | - | - | TRBV7-2 | TGTGCCAGCAGCTTAGAAGAGTCCGGGGAGCTGTTTTTT | CASSLEESGELFF